These 23 T cell receptor beta chains were all obtained from the same sample, sequenced in a study of cytomegalovirus exposure and HLA in healthy donors. A multiplex PCR was run with 60 Vbeta primers and 13 Jbeta primers. The protocol was immunoSEQ multiplex PCR, while the TCRdb copy is restricted to in-frame clones and leaves out a portion. The sample lists approximately 150,000 clones, roughly 9.4% occurring once. The specimen sequenced was PBMCs. The receptors derive from a male donor in good health and CMV-seronegative.

The chain combines TRBV11-2 with TRBJ1-1; 9 positions match TRBD1. The CDR3 sequence is 15 residues long. V dropped 5 bases and J dropped 3; count of bases not matched to a gene: 7. The germline CDR1 and CDR2 sequences are SGHAT and FQNNGV. The CDR3 sequence: CASSPSRDRDTEAFF. CDR3 bases: TGTGCCAGCAGCCCGTCCCGGGACAGGGACACTGAAGCTTTCTTT.

The sample holds a few counts of this clone. The chain joins TRBV29-1 to TRBJ1-5; D is undetermined. The CDR3 loop spans 12 amino acids. From germline, CDR1 is SQVTM and CDR2 ANQGSEA. Trimming took 4 bases from V and 8 from J, leaving 12 bases between them. The CDR3 sequence: CSVVDGSKPQHF. CDR3 DNA: TGCAGCGTTGTTGACGGGTCAAAGCCCCAGCATTTT. The full variable domain, completed using reference TRBV29-1 and TRBJ1-5, is SAVISQKPSRDICQRGTSLTIQCQVDSQVTMMFWYRQQPGQSLTLIATANQGSEATYESGFVIDKFPISRPNLTFSTLTVSNMSPEDSSIYLCSVVDGSKPQHFGDGTRLSIL.

The sample holds a few counts of this clone. The V call is TRBV27, the J call TRBJ1-2; 8 bases map to TRBD1. V lost 5 bases to trimming and J lost 7 bases; unmatched junction nucleotides: 9. This CDR3 is built from 14 residues. CDR1 and CDR2 from the germline V gene are MNHEY and SMNVEV (reference sequence). The CDR3 sequence: CASSLGTGTRGYTF. The CDR3 DNA is TGTGCCAGCAGTCTGGGGACAGGCACCCGTGGCTACACCTTC.

This clone has just a few counts. V is TRBV7-8 and J is TRBJ2-7; D is unresolved. Trimming shortened V by 1 base and J by 5 bases, and 3 bases separated the two germline ends. Germline CDR1 and CDR2: SGHVS and FQNEAQ. CDR3 size: 11 residues. CDR3 amino acids: CASSLGNEQYF. The CDR3 nucleotides are TGTGCCAGCAGCTTAGGTAACGAGCAGTACTTC. The variable domain in full, with the rest retrieved from reference TRBV7-8 and TRBJ2-7, is GAGVSQSPRYKVAKRGQDVALRCDPISGHVSLFWYQQALGQGPEFLTYFQNEAQLDKSGLPSDRFFAERPEGSVSTLKIQRTQQEDSAVYLCASSLGNEQYFGPGTRLTVT.

This clone was counted between two and nine times. The J gene is TRBJ2-2, the V gene TRBV28, with 9 bases identical to TRBD1. J lost 7 bases, V lost 6 bases, and 9 bases had no gene match. The CDR3 extends over 15 amino acids. Germline CDR1 reads MDHEN; CDR2 reads SYDVKM. The chain's CDR3 is CASSPLTGGVGELFF. The CDR3 DNA follows: TGTGCCAGCAGCCCTCTAACAGGGGGCGTCGGGGAGCTGTTTTTT.

A word on this clone: Relative to the germline gene, one junction end is altered; a read error may explain this. The V gene is TRBV30, the J gene TRBJ2-7; TRBD2 agrees at 9 bases. Germline V gives CDR1 GTSNPN, CDR2 SVGIG (reference sequence). CDR3 length: 13 residues. The CDR3 is CGGLGGRANEQYF. CDR3 DNA: TGCGGTGGGCTTGGCGGGAGGGCTAACGAGCAGTACTTC.

The chain combines TRBV6-6 with TRBJ1-1; D might be TRBD1 (5 bases). Germline V gene sequence: CDR1 MNHNY, CDR2 SVGAGI (reference sequence). This CDR3 spans 15 amino acids. V was trimmed by 5 bases and J by 1 base, leaving 14 bases between them. The CDR3 protein is CASSPHYDRNTEAFF. The CDR3 DNA is TGTGCCAGCAGTCCACACTACGACAGGAACACTGAAGCTTTCTTT.

With respect to this clone: An end of the junction differs from the germline gene, which may be a read error. The V and J genes are TRBV30 and TRBJ2-7, with TRBD2 identical over 13 bases. Germline V lookup: CDR1 GTSNPN, CDR2 SVGIG (reference sequence). The CDR3 is 13 amino acids. Here the CDR3 DNA reads TGTGCCTGGAGTGTCGGACTAGCGGGAGAGCCTGTCTTC. Amino acid sequence: CAWSVGLAGEPVF.

This chain connects TRBV5-4 to TRBJ2-7; D gene ambiguous. The length of the CDR3 is 14 residues. Trimming removed 4 bases from V and 10 bases from J, with 21 bases in between. In germline, CDR1 is SGHNT, CDR2 YYREEE (reference sequence). The CDR3 coding sequence is TGTGCCAGCAGCCTTCCGGCCTCACCCGAGGTCCAGTACTTC. Translation: CASSLPASPEVQYF.

The chain recombines TRBV10-3 with TRBJ2-5; D remains ambiguous. Germline assignment: CDR1 ENHRY and CDR2 SYGVKD. V shed 4 bases and J shed 3 bases, with 3 bases lying between them. The CDR3 length is 11 residues. The CDR3 reads CAISAEETQYF. In nucleotides, the CDR3 is TGTGCCATCAGTGCCGAAGAGACCCAGTACTTC.

This chain links TRBV19 with TRBJ2-1, with a weak D call TRBD2 (6 bases). The V gene's germline CDR1 is LNHDA and CDR2 SQIVND (reference sequence). Trimming removed 5 bases from V and 5 bases from J, with 13 bases in between. The CDR3 covers 14 residues. This CDR3 is CASSRVGGNNEQFF. CDR3 coding DNA: TGTGCCAGTAGTCGGGTCGGCGGGAACAATGAGCAGTTCTTC.

In this sample, this clone turned up a few times. CDR3 protein: CASSGAGDLPQHF. The CDR3 DNA is TGCGCCAGCAGTGGCGCGGGGGACTTGCCCCAGCATTTT. This chain connects TRBV10-1 to TRBJ1-5; possible D gene TRBD1, 5 bases. The germline V and J ends were trimmed by 4 bases and 9 bases, with 13 bases remaining between them. This CDR3 is 13 amino acids long. Germline CDR1 WNHNN, CDR2 SYGVQD (reference sequence).

This clone turned up a few times. The chain recombines TRBV4-2 with TRBJ1-3, with D unresolved. Germline V gene sequence: CDR1 LGHNA, CDR2 YNFKEQ. This CDR3 region has 16 residues. Between the trimmed V and J ends, which lost 1 base and 4 bases, there was a span of 14 bases. CDR3 bases: TGTGCCAGCAGCCAAGCGGTTGACCAGCGCGGAAACACCATATATTTT. It yields the protein CASSQAVDQRGNTIYF.

This chain joins TRBV7-9 and TRBJ2-3; TRBD2 agrees at 9 bases. The CDR3 consists of 16 residues. The germline V gene encodes CDR1 SEHNR and CDR2 FQNEAQ (reference sequence). V was pared by 4 bases and J by 2 bases, with 7 bases of the junction left unmatched. CDR3 sequence: CASSSKPGLATDTQYF. Here the CDR3 DNA reads TGTGCCAGCAGCTCCAAGCCGGGACTAGCCACAGATACGCAGTATTTT.

The rearrangement uses TRBV6-5 and TRBJ2-2; 9 positions agree with TRBD1. With 7 bases clipped from V and 3 bases from J, the junction kept 6 bases outside the gene matches. Germline V CDR1 and CDR2: MNHEY, SVGAGI. The CDR3 is made up of 15 amino acids. The CDR3 DNA reads as TGTGCCAGCAACCCGACAGGGGGAGACACCGGGGAGCTGTTTTTT. As protein: CASNPTGGDTGELFF.

The chain links TRBV28 to TRBJ1-1, with 8 nucleotides matching TRBD1. The CDR3 has 16 residues. Trimming cost V 5 bases and J 1 base; bases outside gene matches: 9. Germline-derived CDR1 and CDR2 are MDHEN and SYDVKM. The CDR3 is CASSPSPGQENTEAFF. For the CDR3, the DNA is TGTGCCAGCAGTCCATCTCCGGGACAGGAGAACACTGAAGCTTTCTTT.

This rearrangement joins TRBV28 to TRBJ2-3; D unresolved. CDR3 length equals 16 residues. Germline assignment: CDR1 MDHEN and CDR2 SYDVKM. Trimming pared 1 base from V and 1 base from J, leaving 12 bases between. The CDR3 loop reads CASSLFGPAGTDTQYF. CDR3 coding DNA: TGTGCCAGCAGTTTATTCGGCCCGGCGGGCACAGATACGCAGTATTTT.

This clone was seen more than once but under ten times. CDR3 sequence reads: CASSLVPGNPYEQYF. CDR3 bases: TGCGCCAGCAGCTTGGTGCCAGGGAACCCCTACGAGCAGTACTTC. The chain is built from TRBV5-1 and TRBJ2-7, with D perhaps matching TRBD1 (5 bases). V was cut by 0 bases and J by 2 bases, with 12 bases left in between. CDR3 length equals 15 residues. Germline-derived CDR1 and CDR2 are SGHRS and YFSETQ.

This clone appeared a few times. The chain combines TRBV19 with TRBJ2-3, with TRBD1 as a possible D gene (5 bases). This CDR3 region has 15 residues. The V and J ends lost 5 bases and 10 bases respectively, with 22 bases between them. Germline CDR1 reads LNHDA; CDR2 reads SQIVND (reference sequence). The CDR3 is CASSPGQGGFSAQYF. In nucleotides, the CDR3 is TGTGCCAGTAGTCCCGGCCAGGGCGGTTTTTCGGCGCAGTATTTT. Complete variable domain (other parts from reference TRBV19 and TRBJ2-3): DGGITQSPKYLFRKEGQNVTLSCEQNLNHDAMYWYRQDPGQGLRLIYYSQIVNDFQKGDIAEGYSVSREKKESFPLTVTSAQKNPTAFYLCASSPGQGGFSAQYFGPGTRLTVL.

V is TRBV28 and J is TRBJ1-4; tentative D call: TRBD1 (6 bases). The CDR3 is made up of 14 amino acids. The V end was cut by 6 bases, the J end by 8 bases, with 16 bases between. Germline V gene sequence: CDR1 MDHEN, CDR2 SYDVKM. CDR3 DNA: TGTGCCAGCAGGGTTTCAGGGGCAGGGGAAAAACTGTTTTTT. Its protein product is CASRVSGAGEKLFF.

This clone was seen a handful of times. The J gene is TRBJ2-7, the V gene TRBV27; 12 nucleotides match TRBD2. With 4 bases clipped from V and 2 bases from J, the junction kept 6 bases outside the gene matches. The CDR3 is made up of 16 amino acids. Germline lookup yields CDR1 MNHEY and CDR2 SMNVEV (reference sequence). The CDR3 DNA reads as TGTGCCAGCAGTTCCCCTTGGACTAGCGGGACCTACGAGCAGTACTTC. Protein sequence: CASSSPWTSGTYEQYF.

This clone was counted a few times. The rearrangement uses TRBV4-3 and TRBJ2-7, with D possibly TRBD2 on 6 matching bases. Germline CDR1 LGHNA, CDR2 YSLEER. Trimming stripped 0 bases from V and 3 bases from J, with 15 bases between. This CDR3 comprises 16 residues. The CDR3 sequence: CASSQDRSGAGYEQYF. CDR3 DNA: TGCGCCAGCAGCCAAGATAGGTCGGGAGCAGGCTACGAGCAGTACTTC.

The chain couples TRBV6-5 to TRBJ1-2; maybe TRBD1 (6 bases). The CDR3 totals 13 residues. The V gene lost 9 bases and the J gene lost 4 bases, with 15 bases spanning the gap. The V gene's germline CDR1 is MNHEY and CDR2 SVGAGI. CDR3 in amino acids: CASYGGGFYGYTF. CDR3 nucleotides: TGTGCCAGTTACGGTGGGGGCTTCTATGGCTACACCTTC.